This is a list of T cell receptor beta chains from one sample in a study of cytomegalovirus exposure and HLA in healthy donors. The repertoire was sequenced with immunoSEQ multiplex PCR; TCRdb's copy has only in-frame clones and lacks some. This repertoire shows some 150,000 clones, roughly 80% found once; its top ten account for about 6.7%. Source material: PBMCs. Receptor source: a woman between 40 and 55 years old in good health and CMV-seropositive. Both conserved end residues are part of each CDR3. A D gene is named only where the DNA matches it firmly. A clone size is listed for some rows: how often the clone was seen (once, few, many), or a class if it is expanded.

abundance	j_gene	d_gene	v_gene	CDR3aa	CDR3nt
-	TRBJ1-6	-	TRBV25-1	CASSETLQGGRSPLHF	TGTGCCAGCAGTGAAACCTTACAGGGAGGGCGATCACCCCTCCACTTT
-	TRBJ2-3	TRBD1	TRBV27	CASSRLGQGAGNTQYF	TGTGCCAGCAGCCGATTGGGACAGGGGGCGGGAAATACGCAGTATTTT
-	TRBJ1-1	TRBD1	TRBV18	CASSKGQGTEAFF	TGTGCCAGCTCAAAAGGACAGGGCACTGAAGCTTTCTTT
once	TRBJ2-7	TRBD2	TRBV19	CASNSAAGVSSYEQYF	TGTGCCAGTAATTCGGCGGCGGGGGTTTCCTCCTACGAGCAGTACTTC
-	TRBJ2-3	TRBD2	TRBV6-5	CASTRQAGGQDTQYF	TGTGCCAGCACTCGTCAGGCGGGGGGGCAGGATACGCAGTATTTT
-	TRBJ2-2	TRBD1	TRBV5-4	CASSSSGQALVTGELFF	TGTGCCAGCAGCTCGTCAGGACAGGCTCTTGTTACCGGGGAGCTGTTTTTT
-	TRBJ1-4	-	TRBV5-1	CASSSRQGATNEKLFF	TGCGCCAGCAGCTCCCGGCAGGGCGCAACTAATGAAAAACTGTTTTTT
-	TRBJ2-7	-	TRBV7-5	CVDQLARTYEQYF	TGTGTCGACCAACTAGCCCGTACCTACGAGCAGTACTTC
-	TRBJ1-2	-	TRBV15	CATSRGATANGYTF	TGTGCCACCAGCAGAGGGGCGACAGCGAATGGCTACACCTTC
-	TRBJ2-3	TRBD2	TRBV28	CASTSGSTDTQYF	TGTGCCAGCACTAGCGGGAGCACAGATACGCAGTATTTT
-	TRBJ1-4	TRBD1	TRBV5-4	CASSLGQGTATNEKLFF	TGTGCCAGCAGCTTGGGACAGGGGACTGCAACTAATGAAAAACTGTTTTTT
-	TRBJ2-5	TRBD2	TRBV6-1	CASSEARLAGGGGQETQYF	TGTGCCAGCAGTGAAGCGCGGCTAGCGGGGGGCGGGGGACAAGAGACCCAGTACTTC
-	TRBJ2-5	-	TRBV18	CASSLVETQYF	TGTGCCAGCTCACTAGTAGAGACCCAGTACTTC
-	TRBJ2-2	TRBD2	TRBV2	CASRPGLAYTGELFF	TGTGCCAGCAGGCCGGGACTAGCCTACACCGGGGAGCTGTTTTTT
-	TRBJ2-1	TRBD2	TRBV9	CASSVETSGKANEQFF	TGTGCCAGCAGCGTGGAGACTAGCGGCAAAGCGAATGAGCAGTTCTTC
-	TRBJ2-1	TRBD1	TRBV15	CATSSLDRANEQFF	TGTGCCACCAGCAGCCTGGACAGGGCGAATGAGCAGTTCTTC
once	TRBJ2-5	-	TRBV5-1	CASSSQGIGETQYF	TGCGCCAGCAGCTCCCAGGGAATTGGAGAGACCCAGTACTTC
-	TRBJ1-1	-	TRBV7-3	CASSLAENTEAFF	TGTGCCAGCAGCTTGGCAGAGAACACTGAAGCTTTCTTT
-	TRBJ2-7	-	TRBV5-5	CASETRGSYEQYF	TGTGCCAGCGAAACTAGGGGGTCCTACGAGCAGTACTTC
-	TRBJ2-1	-	TRBV10-3	CAISEMGDEQFF	TGTGCCATCAGTGAAATGGGCGATGAGCAGTTCTTC
-	TRBJ2-7	-	TRBV7-6	CASSLGDKASYEQYF	TGTGCCAGCAGCTTAGGAGACAAGGCCTCCTACGAGCAGTACTTC
-	TRBJ1-2	TRBD1	TRBV5-1	CASSKGQGIGGYTF	TGCGCCAGCAGCAAAGGACAGGGGATAGGTGGCTACACCTTC
-	TRBJ1-4	-	TRBV6-5	CASSYSSSLQEKLFF	TGTGCCAGCAGTTACTCGAGTAGCCTTCAGGAAAAACTGTTTTTT
-	TRBJ1-1	TRBD1	TRBV5-1	CASGGQGMNTEAFF	TGCGCCAGCGGAGGACAGGGAATGAACACTGAAGCTTTCTTT
-	TRBJ1-2	-	TRBV13	CASSLGQGQIRWGYTF	TGTGCCAGCAGCCTAGGACAAGGACAGATAAGATGGGGCTACACCTTC
few	TRBJ1-1	TRBD1	TRBV7-9	CASSVYGDRVNTEAFF	TGTGCCAGCAGCGTATACGGAGACAGGGTTAACACTGAAGCTTTCTTT
few	TRBJ1-1	TRBD1	TRBV25-1	CASSGGTGGETEAFF	TGTGCCAGCAGTGGAGGGACAGGGGGAGAAACTGAAGCTTTCTTT
-	TRBJ1-5	-	TRBV19	CASSIRVGDQPQHF	TGTGCCAGTAGTATCAGGGTAGGGGATCAGCCCCAGCATTTT
-	TRBJ1-1	-	TRBV5-5	CASSLRGLNTEAFF	TGTGCCAGCAGCTTGAGGGGATTGAACACTGAAGCTTTCTTT
-	TRBJ2-2	-	TRBV30	CAWSGGPYTGELFF	TGTGCCTGGAGTGGGGGGCCGTACACCGGGGAGCTGTTTTTT